This T cell receptor (beta chain) appears in the sequencing data of a study of CD8 T cells in Susac syndrome. With random hexamers, about 0.45 to 1 ug RNA was reverse transcribed. TCRdb re-called the immunoSEQ multiplex PCR reads through MiXCR, storing one row per CDR3 protein. Here the sample spans approximately 300,000 distinct CDR3 sequences, about 88% being singletons. Germline V lookup: CDR1 MNHEY, CDR2 SVGEGT. The CDR3 length is 14 residues. After removal of 5 bases from V and 4 bases from J, the junction contained 6 bases not matched to a gene. Source material: CD8+ T cells from PBMCs. The TCR sequence derives from a human donor with multiple sclerosis. The V call is TRBV6-2 or TRBV6-3, the J call TRBJ1-1; 8 bases fit TRBD1. The CDR3 loop reads CASSPGGEATEAFF. CDR3 coding DNA: TGTGCCAGCAGTCCAGGGGGCGAGGCCACTGAAGCTTTCTTT.